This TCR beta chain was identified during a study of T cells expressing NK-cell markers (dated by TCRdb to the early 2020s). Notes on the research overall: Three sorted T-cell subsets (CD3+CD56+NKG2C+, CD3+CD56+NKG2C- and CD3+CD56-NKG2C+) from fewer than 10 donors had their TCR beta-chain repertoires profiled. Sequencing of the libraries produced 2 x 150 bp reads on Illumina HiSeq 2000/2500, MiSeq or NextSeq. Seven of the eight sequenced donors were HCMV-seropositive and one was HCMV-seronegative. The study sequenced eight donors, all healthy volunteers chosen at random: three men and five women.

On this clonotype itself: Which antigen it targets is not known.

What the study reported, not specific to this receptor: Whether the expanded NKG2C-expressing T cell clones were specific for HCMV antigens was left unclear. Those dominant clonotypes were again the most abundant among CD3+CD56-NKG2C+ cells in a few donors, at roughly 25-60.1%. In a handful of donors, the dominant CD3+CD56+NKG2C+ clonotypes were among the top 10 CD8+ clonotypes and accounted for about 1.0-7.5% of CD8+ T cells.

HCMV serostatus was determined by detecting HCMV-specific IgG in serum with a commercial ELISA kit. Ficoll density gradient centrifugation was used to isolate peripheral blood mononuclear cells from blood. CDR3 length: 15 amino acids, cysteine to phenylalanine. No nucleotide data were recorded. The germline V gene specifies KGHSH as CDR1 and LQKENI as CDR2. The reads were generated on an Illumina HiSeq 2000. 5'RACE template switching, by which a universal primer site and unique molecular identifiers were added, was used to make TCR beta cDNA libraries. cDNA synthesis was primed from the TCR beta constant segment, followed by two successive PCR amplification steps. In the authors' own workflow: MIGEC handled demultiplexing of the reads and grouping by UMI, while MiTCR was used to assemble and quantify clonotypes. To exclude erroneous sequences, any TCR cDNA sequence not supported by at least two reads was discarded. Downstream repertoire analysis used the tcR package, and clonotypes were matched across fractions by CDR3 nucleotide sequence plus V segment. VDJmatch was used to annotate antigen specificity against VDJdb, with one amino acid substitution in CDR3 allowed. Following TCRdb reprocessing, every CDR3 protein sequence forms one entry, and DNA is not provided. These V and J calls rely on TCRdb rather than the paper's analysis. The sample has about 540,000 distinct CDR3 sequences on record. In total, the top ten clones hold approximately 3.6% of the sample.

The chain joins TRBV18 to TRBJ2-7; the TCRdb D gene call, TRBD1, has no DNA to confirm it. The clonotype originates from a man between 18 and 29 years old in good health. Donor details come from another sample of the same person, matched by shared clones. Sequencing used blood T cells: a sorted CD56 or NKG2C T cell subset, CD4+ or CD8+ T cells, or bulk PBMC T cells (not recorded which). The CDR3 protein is CASSLGTAFHYEQYF.